This T cell receptor (beta chain) was captured in a study of blood T cell repertoires in COVID-19. In the original processing: How many nucleated cells were present was estimated from reference gene primer amplification. Generated by immunoSEQ multiplex PCR, the TCRdb table keeps only in-frame clones and is missing some. V, J and clone size were drawn from that table, and D and trimming were deduced from the DNA. Of 150,000 to 200,000 clones listed, roughly nine tenths are singletons. The CDR3 contains 13 residues. Trimming stripped 8 bases from V and 3 bases from J, with 11 bases between. The chain has TRBV12-3 or TRBV12-4 and TRBJ1-5; D may be TRBD1 (6 bases). This receptor was taken from a man between 70 and 80 years old with active or convalescent COVID-19. Sample: peripheral blood. CDR3 in DNA: TGTGCCAGCCAGGGACAACCCAATCAGCCCCAGCATTTT. As protein: CASQGQPNQPQHF.